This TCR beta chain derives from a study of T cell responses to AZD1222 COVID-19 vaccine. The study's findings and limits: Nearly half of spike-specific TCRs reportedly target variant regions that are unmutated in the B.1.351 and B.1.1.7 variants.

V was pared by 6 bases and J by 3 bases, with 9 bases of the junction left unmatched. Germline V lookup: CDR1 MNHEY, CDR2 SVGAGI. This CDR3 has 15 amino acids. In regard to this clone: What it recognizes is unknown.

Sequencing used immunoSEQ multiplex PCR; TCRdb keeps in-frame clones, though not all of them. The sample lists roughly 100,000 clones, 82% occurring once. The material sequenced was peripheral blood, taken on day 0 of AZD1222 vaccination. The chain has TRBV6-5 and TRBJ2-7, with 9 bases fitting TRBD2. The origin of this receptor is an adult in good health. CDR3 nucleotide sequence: TGTGCCAGCAGATCACGCGGGGGGGCGGGCTACGAGCAGTACTTC. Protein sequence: CASRSRGGAGYEQYF.